One sample yielded the 13 T cell receptor beta chains listed below, sequenced in a study of shared clonotypes between healthy human individuals. Repertoires were generated with immunoSEQ multiplex PCR, while TCRdb's copy carries only in-frame clones and drops some. There are millions of clones in the sample; approximately 95% occur only once, and approximately 0.13% lies in the top ten. Sequencing input: naive CD4+ T cells sorted from blood. As for subset: CD45RA+ positively selected. These TCRs come from a man between 18 and 29 years old in good health.

The chain carries TRBV7-2 and TRBJ2-1; a weak D match, TRBD2 (5 bases). The germline V gene has CDR1 SGHTA and CDR2 FQGNSA. This CDR3 is built from 16 residues. The V end lost 8 bases, the J end lost 0 bases, and 17 bases lay between the germline ends. The CDR3 is CASAFGGLSSYNEQFF. The DNA of the CDR3 is TGTGCCAGCGCGTTTGGAGGACTGAGCTCCTACAATGAGCAGTTCTTC.

Note on this clone: The sample has other DNA sequences that encode this CDR3 too. The chain recombines TRBV6-1 with TRBJ2-3; D is ambiguous. CDR1 MNHNS and CDR2 SASEGT come from the germline V gene. The CDR3 is made up of 13 amino acids. The ends were cut back, 6 bases at V and 0 bases at J, with 7 bases in the middle. For the CDR3, the DNA is TGTGCCAGCAGGGGCCCTAGCACAGATACGCAGTATTTT. Its translation is CASRGPSTDTQYF.

The chain joins TRBV9 to TRBJ1-3, with D possibly TRBD1 on 5 matching bases. There are 15 residues in the CDR3. Per germline, CDR1 SGDLS and CDR2 YYNGEE. V was trimmed by 2 bases and J by 2 bases, leaving 11 bases between them. CDR3 DNA: TGTGCCAGCAGCGTGACTCAGGGTACTGGAAACACCATATATTTT. This translates into CASSVTQGTGNTIYF. The variable domain in full, completed from reference TRBV9 and TRBJ1-3, reads DSGVTQTPKHLITATGQRVTLRCSPRSGDLSVYWYQQSLDQGLQFLIQYYNGEERAKGNILERFSAQQFPDLHSELNLSSLELGDSALYFCASSVTQGTGNTIYFGEGSWLTVV.

The chain links TRBV7-6 to TRBJ2-1, with D tentatively TRBD1 (7 bases). This CDR3 is built from 17 residues. The germline V gene encodes CDR1 SGHVS and CDR2 FNYEAQ. Trimming stripped 2 bases from V and 8 bases from J, with 22 bases between. CDR3 amino acids: CASSLRGRNRGGDEQFF. CDR3 bases: TGTGCCAGCAGCTTACGTGGGCGAAACAGGGGAGGCGATGAGCAGTTCTTC.

The chain links TRBV18 to TRBJ2-1, with TRBD1 as a possible D gene (6 bases). The CDR3 is 14 residues long. V lost 0 bases and J 4 bases, leaving 7 bases between the germline ends. CDR1 is KGHSH, CDR2 LQKENI, per germline. The chain's CDR3 is CASSPPDSYNEQFF. In nucleotides, the CDR3 is TGTGCCAGCTCACCACCGGACAGTTACAATGAGCAGTTCTTC.

This clone was observed a few times. The chain couples TRBV20-1 to TRBJ1-1; no clear D gene. V was clipped by 7 bases and J by 4 bases, with 10 bases between them. In germline, CDR1 is DFQATT, CDR2 SNEGSKA (reference sequence). This CDR3 spans 11 amino acids. The CDR3 spells CSVKRSTEAFF. CDR3 bases: TGCAGTGTGAAAAGGAGCACTGAAGCTTTCTTT.

To note about this clone: This sample includes further DNA sequences coding for the same CDR3. J is TRBJ2-5 and V is TRBV27; 7 nucleotides align to TRBD1. There are 13 residues in the CDR3. Germline V gene data show CDR1 as MNHEY and CDR2 as SMNVEV (reference sequence). V lost 4 bases to trimming and J lost 2 bases; unmatched junction nucleotides: 1. Written as DNA, the CDR3 is TGTGCCAGCAGTTGGACAGGACAAGAGACCCAGTACTTC. It translates to CASSWTGQETQYF.

The chain carries TRBV10-3 and TRBJ2-7; D is perhaps TRBD1 (5 bases). The CDR3 has 14 amino acids. The germline V and J ends were trimmed by 0 bases and 3 bases, with 9 bases remaining between them. From germline, CDR1 is ENHRY and CDR2 SYGVKD. CDR3: CAISESQGYYEQYF. The CDR3 bases are TGTGCCATCAGTGAGTCCCAGGGATACTACGAGCAGTACTTC.

The chain combines TRBV5-4 with TRBJ2-5, with 7 nucleotides matching TRBD1. Germline lookup yields CDR1 SGHNT and CDR2 YYREEE (reference sequence). The J segment lost 5 bases and the V segment lost 4 bases, leaving 14 bases of the junction unmatched. CDR3 length: 16 residues. This CDR3 is CASSKLGTRGRETQYF. CDR3 nucleotide sequence: TGTGCCAGCAGCAAGCTCGGGACAAGGGGGCGGGAGACCCAGTACTTC.

The rearrangement links TRBV11-2 to TRBJ2-7; TRBD2 matches 9 bases. The germline V gene has CDR1 SGHAT and CDR2 FQNNGV. The J segment lost 2 bases and the V segment lost 1 base, leaving 15 bases of the junction unmatched. The CDR3 is 19 residues long. Written as DNA, the CDR3 is TGTGCCAGCAGCTTAGTGGAACAAACGACGACTAGCGGTACCTACGAGCAGTACTTC. Protein product: CASSLVEQTTTSGTYEQYF.

This chain links TRBV6-5 with TRBJ2-4; D tentatively reads TRBD1 or TRBD2 (6 bases each). This CDR3 has 16 amino acids. The V end was cut by 0 bases, the J end by 3 bases, with 12 bases between. Germline values: CDR1 MNHEY, CDR2 SVGAGI. The CDR3 bases are TGTGCCAGCAGTTACTCTGGCGGAGGGGGCAAAAACATTCAGTACTTC. It encodes CASSYSGGGGKNIQYF.

CDR3 sequence: CASSPGTSGTWELFF. CDR3 nucleotide sequence: TGCGCCAGCAGTCCCGGGACTAGCGGGACCTGGGAGCTGTTTTTT. This rearrangement joins TRBV10-1 to TRBJ2-2; 13 bases are a match to TRBD2. V dropped 5 bases and J dropped 9; count of bases not matched to a gene: 6. The CDR3 consists of 15 residues. Germline V gene lookup returns CDR1 WNHNN and CDR2 SYGVQD (reference sequence).

V usage is TRBV15 and J usage is TRBJ2-3; no clear D. Germline CDR1 is LNHNV and CDR2 is YYDKDF (reference sequence). The CDR3 contains 14 residues. Trimming shortened V by 4 bases and J by 8 bases, and 16 bases separated the two germline ends. The CDR3 DNA sequence: TGTGCCACCAGCAATCGGGTCAGTTCGGCTACGCAGTATTTT. Its protein product is CATSNRVSSATQYF.